A selection of T cell receptor beta chains follows, all from one sample in a study of blood T cell repertoires in COVID-19. The repertoire was sequenced with immunoSEQ multiplex PCR; TCRdb's copy has only in-frame clones and lacks some. The data contain some 90,000 clones, approximately 81% of them singletons. Sequencing was performed on peripheral blood. The receptors were gathered from a man in his sixties with acute or convalescent COVID-19. Each CDR3 is given with its conserved first and last residue. A D gene is named only where the DNA matches it firmly. Size tells how often a clone was seen (once, few, many) or the class of an expanded clone, and some rows leave it out.

v_call,j_call,clone_size,d_call,cdr3_aa
TRBV5-1,TRBJ2-7,.,TRBD2,CASSDDGREQSYEQYF
TRBV5-1,TRBJ1-3,.,.,CASSSDGSSGNTIYF
TRBV7-3,TRBJ2-1,once,TRBD1,CASSRGQRIDNEQFF
TRBV7-2,TRBJ2-3,.,TRBD1,CASSLIPTGTGTTDTQYF
TRBV6-5,TRBJ2-7,.,TRBD1,CASSYDWDRVHEQYF
TRBV6-1,TRBJ2-7,.,TRBD2,CASSAGTSGAYYEQYF
TRBV5-1,TRBJ2-7,.,.,CASSLGQGEQYF
TRBV4-1,TRBJ2-7,few,TRBD1,CASSQGGTGVSYEQYF
TRBV27,TRBJ2-3,.,TRBD2,CASSLYSGKSTDTQYF
TRBV3-1/TRBV3-2,TRBJ2-3,.,.,CASSHRSVRGRTDTQYF
TRBV9,TRBJ1-2,.,.,CASSVSSLMNYGYTF
TRBV6-5,TRBJ2-1,.,TRBD1,CASSYAPGTANDEQFF
TRBV7-2,TRBJ1-5,.,.,CASSLKGNQPQHF
TRBV7-9,TRBJ2-7,once,.,CASSSPDNF
TRBV11-1,TRBJ1-1,.,TRBD1,CASTYRGGTEAFF
TRBV28,TRBJ1-3,.,.,CASSPTGILGNTIYF
TRBV5-1,TRBJ2-1,.,.,CASSTTLDNEQFF
TRBV11-2,TRBJ2-2,.,.,CASSLSYNPNTGELFF
TRBV19,TRBJ2-1,.,.,CASSEGGGYNEQFF
TRBV6-5,TRBJ2-3,.,.,CASRLLAYSTDTQYF
TRBV29-1,TRBJ1-4,.,.,CSVEGRGEKLFF
TRBV12-3/TRBV12-4,TRBJ1-3,.,.,CASRDNSGNTIYF
TRBV20-1,TRBJ1-2,.,.,CSARAGGYTF